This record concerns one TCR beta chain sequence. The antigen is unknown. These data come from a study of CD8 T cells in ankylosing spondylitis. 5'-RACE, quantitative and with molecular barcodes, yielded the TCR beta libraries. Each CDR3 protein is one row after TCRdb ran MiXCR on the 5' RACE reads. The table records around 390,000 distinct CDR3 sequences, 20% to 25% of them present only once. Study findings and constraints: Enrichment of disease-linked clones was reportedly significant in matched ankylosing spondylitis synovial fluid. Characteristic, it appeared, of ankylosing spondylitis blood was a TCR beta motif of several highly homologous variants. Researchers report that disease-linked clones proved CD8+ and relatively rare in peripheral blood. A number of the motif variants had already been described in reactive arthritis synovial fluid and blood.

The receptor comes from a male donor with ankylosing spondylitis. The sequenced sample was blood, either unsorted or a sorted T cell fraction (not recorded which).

The CDR3 DNA reads TGTGCCTGGACTCGCCTAGCGTTTACCGGGGAGCTGTTTTTT. Its translation: CAWTRLAFTGELFF. The chain couples TRBV30 to TRBJ2-2, with D perhaps TRBD2 (6 bases). The CDR3 is made up of 14 amino acids. Germline CDR1 GTSNPN, CDR2 SVGIG (reference sequence). Trimming shortened V by 4 bases and J by 5 bases, and 14 bases separated the two germline ends.